Below, 30 T cell receptor beta chains from the same sample are listed, as sequenced in a study of PD-1 blockade in classical Hodgkin lymphoma. Some clones are missing from TCRdb's copy, which holds only in-frame ones; the method was immunoSEQ multiplex PCR. The sample records about 28,000 clones, less than 85% being singletons. Exposure to brentuximab vedotin varied, and each patient had relapsed following autologous stem cell transplantation. The sample in question was peripheral blood mononuclear cells (PBMCs), obtained before the second cycle of nivolumab. The receptors were gathered from a human donor with classical Hodgkin lymphoma.

This clone was recorded once. This sequence joins TRBV29-1 and TRBJ2-7; D perhaps matches TRBD2 (6 bases). This CDR3 spans 12 amino acids. The V gene's germline CDR1 is SQVTM and CDR2 ANQGSEA. Trimming shortened V by 6 bases and J by 6 bases, and 15 bases separated the two germline ends. The DNA of the CDR3 is TGCAGCGTGGGCTTTGTGGGAGGCGAGCAGTACGTC. Amino acid sequence: CSVGFVGGEQYV.

The V gene is TRBV5-4, the J gene TRBJ1-1; D ambiguous. Trimming pared 1 base from V and 4 bases from J, leaving 8 bases between. This CDR3 is built from 13 residues. Germline-derived CDR1 and CDR2 are SGHNT and YYREEE (reference sequence). CDR3: CASSLRRATEAFF. CDR3 nucleotide sequence: TGTGCCAGCAGCTTGAGGCGGGCCACTGAAGCTTTCTTT.

The V gene is TRBV7-2, the J gene TRBJ1-1; TRBD1 matches at 7 bases. With 4 bases clipped from V and 4 bases from J, the junction kept 6 bases outside the gene matches. This CDR3 comprises 14 residues. The germline gives CDR1 SGHTA, CDR2 FQGNSA. CDR3 nucleotides: TGTGCCAGCAGCTACACAGGGGTGGGCACTGAAGCTTTCTTT. It codes for CASSYTGVGTEAFF.

The CDR3 DNA sequence: TGTGCCAGCAGCGTTAGGACCGCCCCACGCCATACGCAGTATTTT. Translated, it gives CASSVRTAPRHTQYF. The chain combines TRBV9 with TRBJ2-3; D not certain. The ends were cut back, 2 bases at V and 7 bases at J, with 17 bases in the middle. This CDR3 comprises 15 residues. In germline, CDR1 is SGDLS, CDR2 YYNGEE.

The rearrangement joins TRBV6-5 to TRBJ2-1, with 12 bases that match TRBD2. CDR1 is MNHEY and CDR2 is SVGAGI in the germline V gene. This CDR3 is built from 15 residues. The ends lost 5 bases at V and 4 bases at J; junction bases unmatched: 3. This CDR3 is CASSRTSGEYNEQFF. The CDR3 nucleotides read TGTGCCAGCAGTCGGACTAGCGGGGAATACAATGAGCAGTTCTTC.

V usage is TRBV4-1 and J usage is TRBJ1-3; no reliable D call. Germline-derived CDR1 and CDR2 are MGHRA and YSYEKL. This CDR3 is built from 17 residues. Trimming shortened V by 2 bases and J by 0 bases, and 14 bases separated the two germline ends. The CDR3 spells CASSQPFRGSSGNTIYF. In DNA form, the CDR3 reads TGCGCCAGCAGCCAACCTTTTCGAGGTAGCTCTGGAAACACCATATATTTT.

The chain employs TRBV6-6 and TRBJ1-2; tentatively, D is TRBD1 (5 bases). In germline, CDR1 is MNHNY, CDR2 SVGAGI (reference sequence). Trimming stripped 6 bases from V and 2 bases from J, with 10 bases between. The CDR3 runs to 13 residues. The CDR3 nucleotides read TGTGCCAGCAGCGCGCGGGGGAACTATGGCTACACCTTC. Encoded protein: CASSARGNYGYTF.

The chain recombines TRBV30 with TRBJ2-7; 9 positions agree with TRBD1. The germline V gene encodes CDR1 GTSNPN and CDR2 SVGIG (reference sequence). The CDR3 is 12 residues long. V trimming: 5 bases; J trimming: 10 bases; junction bases outside the gene matches: 9. This CDR3 is CAWGTGPGVQYF. CDR3 bases: TGTGCCTGGGGGACAGGGCCGGGCGTCCAGTACTTC.

J is TRBJ1-1 and V is TRBV28; no clear D. CDR1 and CDR2 from the germline V gene are MDHEN and SYDVKM. The CDR3 sequence is 14 residues long. Trimming removed 4 bases from V and 0 bases from J, with 9 bases in between. As DNA, the CDR3 is TGTGCCAGCAGTTCGACCCCCATGAACACTGAAGCTTTCTTT. It is translated as CASSSTPMNTEAFF.

This chain uses TRBV30 with TRBJ1-2; maybe TRBD1 (5 bases). CDR1 and CDR2 (germline): GTSNPN, SVGIG (reference sequence). The CDR3 has 10 residues. Trimming pared 7 bases from V and 5 bases from J, leaving 8 bases between. In DNA form, the CDR3 reads TGTGCCTCCGGGACGTATGGCTACACCTTC. Translation: CASGTYGYTF.

J is TRBJ2-1 and V is TRBV14; no clear D. CDR3 length: 11 amino acids. Trimming left V 1 base short and J 6 bases short, with 1 base between. Germline CDR1 reads SGHDN; CDR2 reads FVKESK. CDR3 amino acids: CASSQVNEQFF. CDR3 DNA sequence: TGTGCCAGCAGCCAAGTCAATGAGCAGTTCTTC.

This clone was seen only a few times. A far bigger clonotype differs at one base, so this is likely a read error. Other DNA variants within this sample encode the same CDR3. The genes are TRBV4-1 and TRBJ1-1; 8 bases line up with TRBD1. The germline V gene encodes CDR1 MGHRA and CDR2 YSYEKL. The CDR3 consists of 14 residues. After removal of 1 base from V and 7 bases from J, the junction contained 5 bases not matched to a gene. CDR3 DNA sequence: TGCGCCAGCAGCCAAGCAGGGGGCCGTGATGAAGCTTTCTTT. Encoded protein: CASSQAGGRDEAFF.

The chain has TRBV9 and TRBJ2-4; tentatively, D is TRBD1 (5 bases). CDR3 length equals 13 residues. V lost 3 bases and J lost 9, with 13 bases in between. Germline V gives CDR1 SGDLS, CDR2 YYNGEE. CDR3 sequence reads: CASSAQDNAIQYF. As DNA, the CDR3 is TGTGCCAGCAGCGCTCAGGACAACGCCATTCAGTACTTC.

The chain uses TRBV5-5 and TRBJ2-1, with D perhaps TRBD2 (5 bases). The germline V gene encodes CDR1 SGHKS and CDR2 YYEKEE (reference sequence). CDR3 length equals 16 residues. The V gene lost 4 bases and the J gene lost 2 bases, with 16 bases spanning the gap. As DNA, the CDR3 is TGTGCCAGCAGCCCGGACCTAGCATACCCCTACAATGAGCAGTTCTTC. It encodes CASSPDLAYPYNEQFF.

The genes are TRBV15 and TRBJ2-5, with D unclear. There are 15 residues in the CDR3. Germline loops: CDR1 LNHNV, CDR2 YYDKDF (reference sequence). Trimming cost V 0 bases and J 4 bases, with 12 bases left between them. The CDR3, as DNA: TGTGCCACCAGCAGAGATGGTAATTTCGGAGAGACCCAGTACTTC. Translation: CATSRDGNFGETQYF.

V gene TRBV28 combines with J gene TRBJ1-5, with D unresolved. The CDR3 sequence is 16 residues long. Trimming removed 1 base at V and 6 bases at J, with 16 bases between. Germline V gene data show CDR1 as MDHEN and CDR2 as SYDVKM. In nucleotides, the CDR3 is TGTGCCAGCAGTTTATTATCCCATGGCGCGGGTCAGCCCCAGCATTTT. This encodes CASSLLSHGAGQPQHF.

The chain is built from TRBV10-3 and TRBJ1-1; 10 nucleotides agree with TRBD1. CDR1 ENHRY and CDR2 SYGVKD come from the germline V gene. This CDR3 comprises 16 residues. J gave up 2 bases and V 5 bases, and 8 bases lay outside the gene matches. The DNA of the CDR3 is TGTGCCATCAGTAAAGGACAGGGGGGCTTCAACACTGAAGCTTTCTTT. Translation gives CAISKGQGGFNTEAFF.

This chain joins TRBV16 and TRBJ2-3, with 10 bases lining up with TRBD2. This CDR3 spans 17 amino acids. The germline V gene has CDR1 KGHSY and CDR2 FQNENV. With 0 bases clipped from V and 2 bases from J, the junction kept 5 bases outside the gene matches. DNA for the CDR3: TGTGCCAGCAGCCAATCGGTAGCGGGAGGTGTCACAGATACGCAGTATTTT. This sequence encodes CASSQSVAGGVTDTQYF.

V usage is TRBV6-1 and J usage is TRBJ1-1; 9 bases are shared with TRBD1. The germline V gene encodes CDR1 MNHNS and CDR2 SASEGT. The V and J ends lost 3 bases and 1 base, in that order; junction bases with no gene match: 6. This CDR3 region has 16 residues. The chain's CDR3 is CASSDSGTGWNTEAFF. The CDR3 DNA reads as TGTGCCAGCAGTGATAGCGGGACAGGGTGGAACACTGAAGCTTTCTTT.

This chain links TRBV7-2 with TRBJ2-2; D unresolved. The germline V gene has CDR1 SGHTA and CDR2 FQGNSA. V lost 3 bases to trimming and J lost 4 bases, with 0 bases between them. The CDR3 covers 11 residues. CDR3 sequence reads: CASSFTGELFF. CDR3 DNA sequence: TGTGCCAGCAGCTTCACCGGGGAGCTGTTTTTT.

The CDR3 region is CASSKETRRGKWDNEQFF. DNA for the CDR3: TGTGCCAGCAGCAAAGAAACGCGTAGGGGCAAATGGGACAATGAGCAGTTCTTC. This sequence joins TRBV7-9 and TRBJ2-1; D may be TRBD1 (5 bases). The CDR3 covers 18 residues. Germline V gene sequence: CDR1 SEHNR, CDR2 FQNEAQ (reference sequence). The V end lost 5 bases, the J end lost 5 bases, and 25 bases lay between the germline ends.

This clone occurred once. This chain links TRBV27 with TRBJ2-1, with 8 bases that match TRBD2. This CDR3 has 16 residues. The V and J ends lost 5 bases and 2 bases, in that order; junction bases with no gene match: 8. Germline V lookup: CDR1 MNHEY, CDR2 SMNVEV (reference sequence). The CDR3 DNA is TGTGCCAGCAGTCCCAGGTCAGCGGGGGCCTACAATGAGCAGTTCTTC. Residues: CASSPRSAGAYNEQFF.

J is TRBJ2-7 and V is TRBV7-2, with 8 positions matching TRBD1. V lost 1 base to trimming and J lost 3 bases; unmatched junction nucleotides: 5. The CDR3 extends over 15 amino acids. Germline V gene sequence: CDR1 SGHTA, CDR2 FQGNSA. CDR3 in amino acids: CASSLVGTGNYEQYF. The CDR3 nucleotides are TGTGCCAGCAGCTTAGTCGGGACAGGAAACTACGAGCAGTACTTC.

This clone is a singleton in its sample. V usage is TRBV27 and J usage is TRBJ2-1; possible D gene TRBD2, 5 bases. The germline V gene has CDR1 MNHEY and CDR2 SMNVEV (reference sequence). Trimming removed 0 bases at V and 6 bases at J, with 9 bases between. The CDR3 sequence is 14 residues long. CDR3: CASSLSRAVNEQFF. The CDR3, as DNA: TGTGCCAGCAGTTTATCTCGAGCGGTCAATGAGCAGTTCTTC.

The chain links TRBV6-1 to TRBJ1-2; 9 bases map to TRBD1. This CDR3 has 15 amino acids. Trimming at V came to 5 bases and at J to 6 bases, leaving 10 bases not matched to a gene. Germline loops: CDR1 MNHNS, CDR2 SASEGT. The chain's CDR3 is CASSPRTGDGHGYTF. The CDR3 DNA reads as TGTGCCAGCAGTCCCAGGACAGGGGACGGTCATGGCTACACCTTC.

This chain connects TRBV28 to TRBJ1-2; D uncertain. The CDR3 runs 16 residues. V gave up 2 bases and J gave up 6 bases, with 19 bases separating them. Per germline, CDR1 MDHEN and CDR2 SYDVKM. This CDR3 reads CASSLEWARPRDGYTF. The CDR3 bases are TGTGCCAGCAGTTTAGAGTGGGCCCGCCCAAGGGATGGCTACACCTTC.

This sequence joins TRBV19 and TRBJ1-3, with TRBD1 matching 7 bases. This CDR3 has 15 residues. V shed 5 bases, J shed 1 base, and the junction held 5 bases outside the gene matches. Germline V CDR1 and CDR2: LNHDA, SQIVND (reference sequence). CDR3 region: CASSARTGSGNTIYF. The CDR3 DNA is TGTGCCAGTAGTGCTCGGACAGGTTCTGGAAACACCATATATTTT.

The chain recombines TRBV7-2 with TRBJ2-2; D unresolved. Trimming took 1 base from V and 7 from J, leaving 7 bases between them. Germline lookup yields CDR1 SGHTA and CDR2 FQGNSA. The CDR3 totals 13 residues. In DNA form, the CDR3 reads TGTGCCAGCAGCTTAGTGACGATCGGGGAGCTGTTTTTT. It is translated as CASSLVTIGELFF.

The CDR3 is CSAVQGTSYNEQFF. The DNA for the CDR3 is TGCAGCGCCGTACAGGGGACCTCCTACAATGAGCAGTTCTTC. The rearrangement links TRBV29-1 to TRBJ2-1, with 7 bases fitting TRBD1. V trimming: 7 bases; J trimming: 0 bases; junction bases outside the gene matches: 6. CDR3 length: 14 residues. CDR1 and CDR2 from the germline V gene are SQVTM and ANQGSEA.

This sequence joins TRBV5-6 and TRBJ1-4; no clear D. Germline-derived CDR1 and CDR2 are SGHDT and YYEEEE. There are 12 residues in the CDR3. V was cut by 0 bases and J by 5 bases, with 2 bases left in between. The CDR3 sequence is CASSLVNEKLFF. The CDR3 nucleotides read TGTGCCAGCAGCTTGGTGAATGAAAAACTGTTTTTT.